This passage covers 3 T cell receptor beta chains from one sample sequenced in a study of cytomegalovirus exposure and HLA in healthy donors. PCR used 60 Vbeta primers and 13 Jbeta primers. Profiling relied on immunoSEQ multiplex PCR, and the TCRdb table lists in-frame clones only, not all of them. The profile shows 150,000 to 190,000 clones, about three quarters of them singletons. Sequences were obtained from PBMCs. Receptor source: a man younger than 35 in good health and CMV-seronegative.

The chain employs TRBV30 and TRBJ1-1; a weak D match, TRBD1 (5 bases). Germline CDR1 and CDR2: GTSNPN and SVGIG (reference sequence). V was pared by 7 bases and J by 3 bases, with 18 bases between. CDR3 length: 14 residues. CDR3 loop: CASQRTFEDTEAFF. The DNA of the CDR3 is TGTGCCTCGCAGAGGACATTTGAGGACACTGAAGCTTTCTTT.

The CDR3 here is CASGPGGTLNEQFF. CDR3 in DNA: TGTGCTAGTGGTCCCGGAGGGACTCTGAATGAGCAGTTCTTC. V gene TRBV12-5 combines with J gene TRBJ2-1; D is possibly TRBD2 (6 bases). This CDR3 spans 14 amino acids. Per germline, CDR1 LGHNT and CDR2 FRNRAP. V dropped 5 bases and J dropped 7 bases, with 15 bases sitting between them.

The CDR3 spells CASRGAGGITEAFF. The CDR3 nucleotides read TGTGCCAGCAGGGGTGCAGGGGGAATCACTGAAGCTTTCTTT. The V gene is TRBV28, the J gene TRBJ1-1; TRBD1 aligns across 7 bases. CDR3 length equals 14 residues. The ends lost 6 bases at V and 4 bases at J; junction bases unmatched: 8. Germline CDR1 reads MDHEN; CDR2 reads SYDVKM. The full variable domain, rest sourced from reference TRBV28 and TRBJ1-1, is DVKVTQSSRYLVKRTGEKVFLECVQDMDHENMFWYRQDPGLGLRLIYFSYDVKMKEKGDIPEGYSVSREKKERFSLILESASTNQTSMYLCASRGAGGITEAFFGQGTRLTVV.